This is a list of T cell receptor beta chains from one sample in a study of shared clonotypes between healthy human individuals. Here immunoSEQ multiplex PCR was the method, and the copy in TCRdb shows in-frame clones only, minus some. The top ten hold under 0.45% of the sample, which has 2.3 million or so clones, roughly 93% seen once. The sequencing sample was made of naive CD4+ T cells from PBMCs. The receptors here all came from a man between 18 and 29 years old in good health. Some clones in this sample may be carry-over from other donors' samples. The CDR3 runs from the conserved cysteine through the conserved F or W. A D gene is named only where the DNA matches it firmly. Size is stated for part of the rows, as once, few or many counts, or as a class when the clone is expanded.

d_gene: NA; j_gene: TRBJ2-3; v_gene: TRBV7-2; abundance: NA; CDR3aa: CASSLLGGDTQYF; CDR3nt: TGTGCCAGCAGCTTATTAGGCGGAGATACGCAGTATTTT
d_gene: TRBD1; j_gene: TRBJ2-3; v_gene: TRBV29-1; abundance: NA; CDR3aa: CSVDRDRSTDTQYF; CDR3nt: TGCAGCGTTGATAGGGACAGGAGCACAGATACGCAGTATTTT
d_gene: TRBD1; j_gene: TRBJ2-6; v_gene: TRBV7-2; abundance: once; CDR3aa: CASSKTGAGANVLTF; CDR3nt: TGTGCCAGCAGCAAGACAGGGGCCGGGGCCAACGTCCTGACTTTC
d_gene: TRBD2; j_gene: TRBJ2-1; v_gene: TRBV11-3; abundance: NA; CDR3aa: CASSRSGRAPNEQFF; CDR3nt: TGTGCCAGCAGCCGTAGCGGGAGGGCCCCCAATGAGCAGTTCTTC
d_gene: NA; j_gene: TRBJ2-7; v_gene: TRBV6-5; abundance: NA; CDR3aa: CASSTLGEQYF; CDR3nt: TGTGCCAGCAGTACATTAGGCGAGCAGTACTTC
d_gene: NA; j_gene: TRBJ2-7; v_gene: TRBV28; abundance: NA; CDR3aa: CASSLVGRDGRDEQYF; CDR3nt: TGTGCCAGCAGTTTGGTGGGTCGGGACGGACGGGACGAGCAGTACTTC
d_gene: TRBD2; j_gene: TRBJ2-7; v_gene: TRBV2; abundance: NA; CDR3aa: CASSILAGNPYEQYF; CDR3nt: TGTGCCAGCAGTATCCTAGCGGGAAATCCCTACGAGCAGTACTTC
d_gene: TRBD2; j_gene: TRBJ2-1; v_gene: TRBV4-1; abundance: NA; CDR3aa: CASSGLAGVGGNNEQFF; CDR3nt: TGCGCCAGCAGCGGACTAGCGGGAGTGGGGGGTAACAATGAGCAGTTCTTC
d_gene: NA; j_gene: TRBJ1-4; v_gene: TRBV6-5; abundance: NA; CDR3aa: CASSYGRTVGKLFF; CDR3nt: TGTGCCAGCAGTTACGGACGGACGGTAGGGAAACTGTTTTTT
d_gene: TRBD1; j_gene: TRBJ2-7; v_gene: TRBV5-1; abundance: NA; CDR3aa: CASSLAPGQDYEQYF; CDR3nt: TGCGCCAGCAGCTTGGCCCCCGGACAGGACTACGAGCAGTACTTC
d_gene: TRBD1; j_gene: TRBJ1-2; v_gene: TRBV5-6; abundance: NA; CDR3aa: CASRRRQGESYGYTF; CDR3nt: TGTGCCAGCAGACGTCGACAGGGAGAAAGCTATGGCTACACCTTC
d_gene: NA; j_gene: TRBJ2-3; v_gene: TRBV12-2; abundance: NA; CDR3aa: CASRSPWRTDTQYF; CDR3nt: TGTGCAAGTCGCTCCCCGTGGAGGACAGATACGCAGTATTTT
d_gene: NA; j_gene: TRBJ2-1; v_gene: TRBV5-1; abundance: NA; CDR3aa: CASSLGYEQFF; CDR3nt: TGCGCCAGCAGCTTGGGGTATGAGCAGTTCTTC
d_gene: NA; j_gene: TRBJ1-1; v_gene: TRBV28; abundance: NA; CDR3aa: CASSPEPLNTEAFF; CDR3nt: TGTGCCAGCAGTCCCGAACCCTTGAACACTGAAGCTTTCTTT
d_gene: NA; j_gene: TRBJ2-1; v_gene: TRBV2; abundance: NA; CDR3aa: CASSGEVSYNEQFF; CDR3nt: TGTGCCAGCAGTGGGGAAGTCTCCTACAATGAGCAGTTCTTC
d_gene: NA; j_gene: TRBJ2-3; v_gene: TRBV30; abundance: once; CDR3aa: CAWSVQSWDTQYF; CDR3nt: TGTGCCTGGAGTGTACAGAGTTGGGATACGCAGTATTTT
d_gene: TRBD2; j_gene: TRBJ2-5; v_gene: TRBV4-1; abundance: once; CDR3aa: CASSLGVLAREQYF; CDR3nt: TGCGCCAGCAGCCTCGGTGTACTAGCGCGGGAGCAGTACTTC
d_gene: NA; j_gene: TRBJ2-3; v_gene: TRBV5-1; abundance: NA; CDR3aa: CASSLQPPQSTDTQYF; CDR3nt: TGCGCCAGCAGCTTGCAGCCGCCTCAGAGCACAGATACGCAGTATTTT
d_gene: NA; j_gene: TRBJ2-5; v_gene: TRBV7-2; abundance: NA; CDR3aa: CASSLAAAQYQETQYF; CDR3nt: TGTGCCAGCAGCTTAGCGGCAGCTCAGTACCAAGAGACCCAGTACTTC
d_gene: NA; j_gene: TRBJ2-3; v_gene: TRBV5-1; abundance: NA; CDR3aa: CASSVGQGPDTQYF; CDR3nt: TGCGCCAGCTCGGTGGGGCAGGGACCAGATACGCAGTATTTT
d_gene: NA; j_gene: TRBJ1-3; v_gene: TRBV18; abundance: NA; CDR3aa: CASSPTKTETSGNTIYF; CDR3nt: TGTGCCAGCTCACCGACTAAGACAGAAACCTCTGGAAACACCATATATTTT
d_gene: NA; j_gene: TRBJ1-1; v_gene: TRBV19; abundance: NA; CDR3aa: CASTPGTQNTEAFF; CDR3nt: TGTGCCAGTACCCCCGGGACACAGAACACTGAAGCTTTCTTT
d_gene: TRBD1; j_gene: TRBJ2-5; v_gene: TRBV10-3; abundance: NA; CDR3aa: CAIGTGEETQYF; CDR3nt: TGTGCCATCGGGACAGGGGAGGAGACCCAGTACTTC
d_gene: TRBD1; j_gene: TRBJ2-3; v_gene: TRBV11-3; abundance: NA; CDR3aa: CASSKGARDTDTQYF; CDR3nt: TGTGCCAGCAGCAAGGGGGCCCGGGATACAGATACGCAGTATTTT
d_gene: NA; j_gene: TRBJ1-3; v_gene: TRBV4-1; abundance: NA; CDR3aa: CASSPPGFLSGNTIYF; CDR3nt: TGCGCCAGCAGCCCTCCCGGCTTTCTCTCTGGAAACACCATATATTTT
d_gene: NA; j_gene: TRBJ2-2; v_gene: TRBV30; abundance: NA; CDR3aa: CAWSEIQGTGELFF; CDR3nt: TGTGCCTGGAGTGAAATACAGGGAACCGGGGAGCTGTTTTTT
d_gene: TRBD1; j_gene: TRBJ2-7; v_gene: TRBV18; abundance: NA; CDR3aa: CASSPPGQAVSYEQYF; CDR3nt: TGTGCCAGCTCACCACCGGGACAGGCGGTCTCCTACGAGCAGTACTTC
d_gene: TRBD1; j_gene: TRBJ1-5; v_gene: TRBV7-8; abundance: NA; CDR3aa: CASSDYRGHQPQHF; CDR3nt: TGTGCCAGCAGCGACTACAGGGGGCATCAGCCCCAGCATTTT
d_gene: TRBD2; j_gene: TRBJ2-2; v_gene: TRBV25-1; abundance: NA; CDR3aa: CASSRTSGNTGELFF; CDR3nt: TGTGCCAGCAGCAGGACTAGCGGTAACACCGGGGAGCTGTTTTTT
d_gene: NA; j_gene: TRBJ2-7; v_gene: TRBV7-2; abundance: once; CDR3aa: CASSLAGSANYEQYF; CDR3nt: TGTGCCAGCAGCTTAGCGGGGTCTGCGAACTACGAGCAGTACTTC
d_gene: TRBD2; j_gene: TRBJ2-2; v_gene: TRBV6-1; abundance: NA; CDR3aa: CASRIAGAVGELFF; CDR3nt: TGTGCCAGCAGAATAGCGGGAGCGGTCGGGGAGCTGTTTTTT
d_gene: NA; j_gene: TRBJ2-2; v_gene: TRBV19; abundance: once; CDR3aa: CASSIRSASTGELFF; CDR3nt: TGTGCCAGTAGTATCCGATCGGCGAGCACCGGGGAGCTGTTTTTT
d_gene: NA; j_gene: TRBJ1-1; v_gene: TRBV5-6; abundance: NA; CDR3aa: CASSSRAGFEAFF; CDR3nt: TGTGCCAGCAGCTCCAGGGCAGGTTTTGAAGCTTTCTTT
d_gene: NA; j_gene: TRBJ1-5; v_gene: TRBV27; abundance: NA; CDR3aa: CASSYGRNQPQHF; CDR3nt: TGTGCCAGCAGTTACGGCCGCAATCAGCCCCAGCATTTT
d_gene: NA; j_gene: TRBJ2-6; v_gene: TRBV28; abundance: once; CDR3aa: CASSFRRGLDSGANVLTF; CDR3nt: TGTGCCAGCAGTTTTCGGCGGGGGCTCGACTCTGGGGCCAACGTCCTGACTTTC
d_gene: NA; j_gene: TRBJ2-7; v_gene: TRBV18; abundance: NA; CDR3aa: CASSPGQSNHEQYF; CDR3nt: TGTGCCAGCTCACCGGGGCAGAGCAACCACGAGCAGTACTTC
d_gene: NA; j_gene: TRBJ1-4; v_gene: TRBV30; abundance: NA; CDR3aa: CAWRDTGRGSGEKLFF; CDR3nt: TGTGCCTGGAGGGATACCGGACGGGGGTCAGGGGAAAAACTGTTTTTT
d_gene: NA; j_gene: TRBJ2-3; v_gene: TRBV7-2; abundance: NA; CDR3aa: CASRAGGSTDTQYF; CDR3nt: TGTGCCAGCAGGGCAGGGGGGAGCACAGATACGCAGTATTTT
d_gene: NA; j_gene: TRBJ2-3; v_gene: TRBV5-1; abundance: NA; CDR3aa: CASSDHRGPDTQYF; CDR3nt: TGCGCCAGCAGCGATCACCGAGGGCCAGATACGCAGTATTTT
d_gene: NA; j_gene: TRBJ2-1; v_gene: TRBV19; abundance: NA; CDR3aa: CASSISGPAQSSYNEQFF; CDR3nt: TGTGCCAGTAGCATTTCCGGGCCAGCGCAGAGCTCCTACAATGAGCAGTTCTTC
d_gene: NA; j_gene: TRBJ2-3; v_gene: TRBV15; abundance: NA; CDR3aa: CATSRTGTVADTQYF; CDR3nt: TGTGCCACCAGCAGGACCGGGACTGTCGCAGATACGCAGTATTTT
d_gene: NA; j_gene: TRBJ1-4; v_gene: TRBV2; abundance: once; CDR3aa: CASSSGTSSKLFF; CDR3nt: TGTGCCAGCAGTTCCGGGACTTCGTCGAAACTGTTTTTT
d_gene: TRBD1; j_gene: TRBJ2-7; v_gene: TRBV9; abundance: NA; CDR3aa: CASSTIPYGTGFGEQYF; CDR3nt: TGTGCCAGCAGCACAATACCCTACGGGACAGGGTTCGGCGAGCAGTACTTC
d_gene: NA; j_gene: TRBJ1-2; v_gene: TRBV28; abundance: NA; CDR3aa: CASSFIYGYTF; CDR3nt: TGTGCCAGCAGTTTCATCTATGGCTACACCTTC
d_gene: TRBD1; j_gene: TRBJ2-7; v_gene: TRBV6-1; abundance: NA; CDR3aa: CATQTGQHYEQYF; CDR3nt: TGTGCCACCCAGACGGGACAGCACTACGAGCAGTACTTC
d_gene: NA; j_gene: TRBJ2-3; v_gene: TRBV14; abundance: NA; CDR3aa: CASSQPIAASTDTQYF; CDR3nt: TGTGCCAGCAGCCAACCTATAGCGGCTAGCACAGATACGCAGTATTTT
d_gene: NA; j_gene: TRBJ2-1; v_gene: TRBV7-9; abundance: NA; CDR3aa: CASTGPTYNEQFF; CDR3nt: TGTGCCAGCACCGGGCCCACCTACAATGAGCAGTTCTTC
d_gene: NA; j_gene: TRBJ1-2; v_gene: TRBV5-1; abundance: NA; CDR3aa: CASSLGPTSTGRSGYTF; CDR3nt: TGCGCCAGCAGCTTGGGGCCAACCTCTACAGGTCGGTCCGGCTACACCTTC
d_gene: TRBD2; j_gene: TRBJ2-7; v_gene: TRBV6-5; abundance: NA; CDR3aa: CASTAAGAYEQYF; CDR3nt: TGTGCCAGCACCGCAGCGGGAGCCTACGAGCAGTACTTC
d_gene: NA; j_gene: TRBJ1-5; v_gene: TRBV28; abundance: few; CDR3aa: CASSSRGQPQHF; CDR3nt: TGTGCCAGCAGCTCCCGTGGTCAGCCCCAGCATTTT
d_gene: NA; j_gene: TRBJ2-7; v_gene: TRBV28; abundance: NA; CDR3aa: CASSLPIRERSYEQYF; CDR3nt: TGTGCCAGCAGTTTACCCATCCGGGAGCGCTCCTACGAGCAGTACTTC
d_gene: NA; j_gene: TRBJ2-1; v_gene: TRBV11-3; abundance: NA; CDR3aa: CASSDDRINNEQFF; CDR3nt: TGTGCCAGCAGCGACGACAGGATAAACAATGAGCAGTTCTTC
d_gene: TRBD2; j_gene: TRBJ2-1; v_gene: TRBV4-2; abundance: once; CDR3aa: CASSPSGSNIAYEQFF; CDR3nt: TGTGCCAGCAGTCCTAGCGGGAGTAATATAGCATATGAGCAGTTCTTC
d_gene: TRBD2; j_gene: TRBJ2-7; v_gene: TRBV5-1; abundance: NA; CDR3aa: CASSLDGLAGVVEQYF; CDR3nt: TGCGCCAGCAGCTTGGACGGACTAGCGGGAGTAGTTGAGCAGTACTTC